One and the same sample provided the 9 T cell receptor beta chains below, sequenced in a study of CD4 T cells in relation to SARS-CoV-2 and coronaviruses (dated by TCRdb to the early 2020s). The library was prepared using the immunoSEQ multiplex PCR assay. Held by TCRdb, this immuneACCESS table contains in-frame sequences only and omits some clones. Under half of the omission traces to an unresolved V gene where checked; the cause of the rest is unknown. The table for this sample lists about 26,000 clones; roughly four fifths of them were counted only once. The ten largest clonotypes hold under 11% of the sample. CD4+ T cells from unexposed donors were collected before the COVID-19 pandemic (2011-2018). After around 10 days of culture, CD4+ T cells were isolated with the EasySep CD4+ T cell isolation kit. No antigens are known for them. The sample consisted of CD4+ T cells from PBMCs, cultured in vitro. Receptors were obtained from a human donor in good health.

The chain uses TRBV7-8 and TRBJ2-3; the match to TRBD2 covers 12 bases. With 4 bases clipped from V and 1 base from J, the junction kept 3 bases outside the gene matches. The germline gives CDR1 SGHVS, CDR2 FQNEAQ. This CDR3 comprises 16 residues. The CDR3 is CASSSGLAGRTDTQYF. CDR3 nucleotide sequence: TGTGCCAGCAGCTCAGGACTAGCGGGGCGCACAGATACGCAGTATTTT.

This chain links TRBV5-4 with TRBJ2-7; tentatively, D is TRBD2 (5 bases). This CDR3 is 15 amino acids long. V was pared by 0 bases and J by 0 bases, with 10 bases between. The germline V gene encodes CDR1 SGHNT and CDR2 YYREEE (reference sequence). Here the CDR3 reads CASSLGSEHSYEQYF. CDR3 nucleotides: TGTGCCAGCAGCTTGGGTAGCGAGCACTCCTACGAGCAGTACTTC.

This sequence joins TRBV6-2 or TRBV6-3 and TRBJ1-5, with D hard to call. The CDR3 is made up of 12 amino acids. Looked up from germline, CDR1 is MNHEY and CDR2 is SVGEGT. V was trimmed by 5 bases and J by 9 bases, leaving 11 bases between them. CDR3 sequence reads: CASSLQSWPQHF. The CDR3 DNA is TGTGCCAGCAGTCTCCAATCCTGGCCCCAGCATTTT.

This clone has a single count. The chain carries TRBV3-1 (or the pseudogene TRBV3-2) and TRBJ2-7; 7 bases are a match to TRBD1. CDR3 length equals 16 residues. V was pared by 2 bases and J by 2 bases, with 9 bases of the junction left unmatched. Germline loops: CDR1 LGHDT, CDR2 YNNKEL (reference sequence). The CDR3 region has the DNA TGTGCCAGCAGCCAACGCCTAAGGGGGCGAGCCTACGAGCAGTACTTC. Its translation: CASSQRLRGRAYEQYF.

The J gene is TRBJ2-1, the V gene TRBV20-1; no firm D call. CDR1 is DFQATT and CDR2 is SNEGSKA in the germline V gene (reference sequence). V was trimmed by 3 bases and J by 0 bases, leaving 12 bases between them. The CDR3 is made up of 15 amino acids. Written as DNA, the CDR3 is TGCAGTGCTAGTCCCTCAGCGAGCTCCTACAATGAGCAGTTCTTC. Amino acids: CSASPSASSYNEQFF.

The CDR3 DNA follows: TGTGCCAGCAGTGAAGAGGAAAGGACCCAGTTCTTC. It codes for CASSEEERTQFF. This chain joins TRBV6-1 and TRBJ2-1; no firm D call. The CDR3 has 12 residues. Trimming removed 1 base at V and 13 bases at J, with 11 bases between. In germline, CDR1 is MNHNS, CDR2 SASEGT.

V and J are TRBV5-6 and TRBJ2-3, with D tentatively TRBD1 (6 bases). Looked up from germline, CDR1 is SGHDT and CDR2 is YYEEEE. V lost 1 base and J lost 0, with 18 bases in between. The CDR3 extends over 18 amino acids. For the CDR3, the DNA is TGTGCCAGCAGCTTGAACGTTTGGGGACACCTAAGCACAGATACGCAGTATTTT. Residues: CASSLNVWGHLSTDTQYF.

The chain links TRBV7-2 to TRBJ1-1; maybe TRBD1 (5 bases). The CDR3 extends over 14 amino acids. Germline CDR1 is SGHTA and CDR2 is FQGNSA. V shed 10 bases and J shed 4 bases, with 19 bases lying between them. The CDR3 here is CATQWGGEGTEAFF. The CDR3, as DNA: TGTGCCACCCAGTGGGGGGGGGAAGGCACTGAAGCTTTCTTT. The variable domain in full, with the rest retrieved from reference TRBV7-2 and TRBJ1-1, is GAGVSQSPSNKVTEKGKDVELRCDPISGHTALYWYRQSLGQGLEFLIYFQGNSAPDKSGLPSDRFSAERTGGSVSTLTIQRTQQEDSAVYLCATQWGGEGTEAFFGQGTRLTVV.

This rearrangement joins TRBV6-1 to TRBJ2-5; D may be TRBD1 (6 bases). Trimming cost V 2 bases and J 7 bases, with 20 bases left between them. CDR1 is MNHNS and CDR2 is SASEGT in the germline V gene. The CDR3 contains 16 residues. The CDR3 DNA reads TGTGCCAGCAGTGAACCAGCGACAGGCGTTCGTGGGACCCAGTACTTC. It specifies CASSEPATGVRGTQYF.